The 3 T cell receptor beta chains listed next were all sequenced from one sample in a study of blood T cell repertoires in COVID-19. The data were produced by immunoSEQ multiplex PCR, yet TCRdb's version contains in-frame clones alone and is incomplete. The table lists approximately 93,000 clones, about three quarters of them singletons. Material: peripheral blood. All receptors derive from a woman aged 80 or over with acute or convalescent COVID-19.

This clone was found a few times. This rearrangement joins TRBV6-5 to TRBJ1-5; a possible D gene is TRBD1 (6 bases). The V end lost 4 bases, the J end lost 3 bases, and 13 bases lay between the germline ends. Germline V gene lookup returns CDR1 MNHEY and CDR2 SVGAGI. The CDR3 runs to 15 residues. The CDR3 DNA follows: TGTGCCAGCAGTTTACAGGGATTGGACAATCAGCCCCAGCATTTT. It translates to CASSLQGLDNQPQHF.

The genes are TRBV6-2 or TRBV6-3 and TRBJ1-6; TRBD1 agrees at 7 bases. CDR1 is MNHEY and CDR2 is SVGEGT in the germline V gene. The CDR3 runs to 13 residues. The ends lost 5 bases at V and 10 bases at J; junction bases unmatched: 5. The CDR3 DNA reads TGTGCCAGCAGTAACAGGGGAGGCTCACCCCTCCACTTT. Protein sequence: CASSNRGGSPLHF.

The genes are TRBV7-2 and TRBJ1-1, with TRBD1 matching over 12 bases. Germline CDR1 SGHTA, CDR2 FQGNSA. CDR3 length: 16 residues. Trimming took 5 bases from V and 4 from J; bases not matched to a gene: 8. In DNA, the CDR3 is TGTGCCAGCAGCAGAGGGGACAGGGGGCGACGCACTGAAGCTTTCTTT. Translating it yields CASSRGDRGRRTEAFF.